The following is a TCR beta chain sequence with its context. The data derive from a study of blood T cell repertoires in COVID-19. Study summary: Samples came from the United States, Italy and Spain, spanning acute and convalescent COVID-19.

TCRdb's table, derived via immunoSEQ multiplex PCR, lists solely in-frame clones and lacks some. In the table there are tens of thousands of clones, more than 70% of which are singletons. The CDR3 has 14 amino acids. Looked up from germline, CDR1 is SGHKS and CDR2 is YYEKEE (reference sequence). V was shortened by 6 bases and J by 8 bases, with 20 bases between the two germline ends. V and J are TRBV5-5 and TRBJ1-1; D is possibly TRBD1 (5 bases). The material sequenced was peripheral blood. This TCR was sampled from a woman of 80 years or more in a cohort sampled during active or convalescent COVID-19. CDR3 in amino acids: CASNLIQGVREAFF. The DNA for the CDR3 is TGTGCCAGCAACCTGATTCAGGGTGTTCGAGAAGCTTTCTTT.